These T cell receptor beta chains were read from a single sample in a study of vaccination and CD4 T cells after COVID-19. Their cognate antigens are unknown. TCRdb re-analysed the PCR reads in MiXCR, keeping a single row per CDR3 protein. The sample contains tens of thousands of distinct CDR3 sequences, around 50% of which appear only once. The sequenced sample was CD4+ T cells from blood, cultured in vitro. These receptors were collected from a human donor who had recovered from COVID-19. Each CDR3 is given with its conserved first and last residue. Fields, in order: clone size, J gene, D gene, V gene, CDR3 protein, CDR3 DNA. A D gene is named only where the DNA matches it firmly. Some rows mark clone size as missing; the rest say once, few, many or name a class of expanded clone.

>NA|TRBJ2-4|NA|TRBV2
CASSERSREGAIQYF
TGTGCCAGCAGTGAACGGAGCAGGGAGGGGGCCATTCAGTACTTC
>NA|TRBJ2-7|TRBD1|TRBV11-2
CASSSPTGFFNEQYF
TGTGCCAGCAGCTCTCCGACAGGGTTTTTCAACGAGCAGTACTTC
>NA|TRBJ2-3|NA|TRBV5-4
CASHFNADTQYF
TGTGCCAGCCACTTCAACGCAGATACGCAGTATTTT
>few|TRBJ1-1|NA|TRBV7-6
CASRAGVGHIEAFF
TGTGCCAGCAGGGCGGGGGTGGGGCATATTGAAGCTTTCTTT
>NA|TRBJ2-1|NA|TRBV27
CASSLGLNLDEQFF
TGTGCCAGCAGTTTGGGACTCAACCTGGATGAGCAGTTCTTC
>NA|TRBJ2-3|NA|TRBV30
CARTVGGITDTQYF
TGTGCCAGGACCGTTGGGGGGATCACAGATACGCAGTATTTT
>NA|TRBJ2-3|NA|TRBV29-1
CSVGTLWTDTQYF
TGCAGCGTGGGGACTCTTTGGACAGATACGCAGTATTTT
>NA|TRBJ1-1|NA|TRBV11-1
CASSLGPGMNTEAFF
TGTGCCAGCAGCTTAGGCCCGGGAATGAACACTGAAGCTTTCTTT
>NA|TRBJ2-5|TRBD2|TRBV20-1
CSARDQAGAQETQYF
TGCAGTGCTAGAGATCAAGCGGGAGCTCAAGAGACCCAGTACTTC
>NA|TRBJ2-2|TRBD1|TRBV24-1
CATRGTGQNTGELFF
TGTGCCACCAGGGGGACAGGACAGAACACCGGGGAGCTGTTTTTT
>NA|TRBJ2-3|TRBD2|TRBV9
CASTGGATDTQYF
TGTGCCAGCACGGGGGGAGCCACAGATACGCAGTATTTT
>NA|TRBJ1-1|NA|TRBV24-1
CATSDSLRRGGGGTEAFF
TGTGCCACCAGTGATTCACTTCGGCGGGGCGGGGGTGGCACTGAAGCTTTCTTT
>NA|TRBJ2-3|NA|TRBV7-7
CASSPRLGTSTDTQYF
TGTGCTAGCAGCCCCCGACTGGGGACTAGCACAGATACGCAGTATTTT
>few|TRBJ2-5|NA|TRBV28
CASSLTREGETQYF
TGTGCCAGCAGTTTAACTAGGGAAGGGGAGACCCAGTACTTC
>NA|TRBJ1-1|NA|TRBV28
CASRDSPRAGMNTEAFF
TGTGCCAGCAGGGACTCCCCCCGGGCTGGTATGAACACTGAAGCTTTCTTT
>few|TRBJ2-1|NA|TRBV19
CASSTLSVGEQFF
TGTGCCAGTAGTACCTTGAGCGTCGGTGAGCAGTTCTTC
>NA|TRBJ1-5|NA|TRBV27
CASKRDLNQPQHF
TGTGCCAGCAAAAGGGACCTCAATCAGCCCCAGCATTTT
>few|TRBJ2-1|NA|TRBV20-1
CSASGGLVQFF
TGCAGTGCTAGTGGGGGTCTGGTGCAGTTCTTC
>NA|TRBJ2-7|TRBD2|TRBV7-3
CASSLRGGDSYEQYF
TGTGCCAGCAGCTTAAGGGGGGGAGATTCCTACGAGCAGTACTTC
>NA|TRBJ1-1|NA|TRBV19
CASRYTGQLEAFF
TGTGCCAGTAGGTATACAGGGCAACTTGAAGCTTTCTTT
>NA|TRBJ1-1|NA|TRBV5-4
CASSLTTSNPEAFF
TGTGCCAGCAGCTTGACGACTTCGAACCCTGAAGCTTTCTTT
>few|TRBJ1-1|NA|TRBV6-1
CASSAGVDAFF
TGTGCCAGCAGTGCCGGGGTTGACGCTTTCTTT
>NA|TRBJ1-2|NA|TRBV28
CASSSNRVHTF
TGTGCCAGCAGTTCTAACAGGGTTCACACCTTC
>NA|TRBJ2-2|NA|TRBV19
CASSMGSGLNTGELFF
TGTGCCAGTAGTATGGGATCGGGGTTGAACACCGGGGAGCTGTTTTTT
>NA|TRBJ2-7|TRBD2|TRBV10-3
CAIRGGTSGSYEQYF
TGTGCCATCAGGGGCGGGACTAGCGGGAGCTACGAGCAGTACTTC
>few|TRBJ1-1|NA|TRBV11-2
CASSLDNSGNTEAFF
TGTGCCAGCAGCTTAGACAATTCCGGGAACACTGAAGCTTTCTTT
>few|TRBJ2-7|TRBD2|TRBV7-2
CASSLGGGSYEQYF
TGTGCCAGCAGCTTAGGGGGAGGGTCCTACGAGCAGTACTTC
>NA|TRBJ2-3|NA|TRBV12-3/TRBV12-4
CASSLNGGENLYF
TGTGCCAGCAGTTTAAATGGCGGGGAGAATCTGTATTTT
>NA|TRBJ1-1|NA|TRBV29-1
CSVVGHQNTEAFF
TGCAGCGTTGTGGGGCACCAGAACACTGAAGCTTTCTTT
>NA|TRBJ2-6|NA|TRBV6-1
CASSGQHPEGAGWGANVLTF
TGTGCCAGCAGTGGACAACACCCTGAGGGGGCGGGGTGGGGGGCCAACGTCCTGACTTTC
>NA|TRBJ1-1|NA|TRBV12-5
CASGLVGYTEAFF
TGTGCTAGTGGTTTGGTGGGATACACTGAAGCTTTCTTT
>NA|TRBJ1-1|NA|TRBV20-1
CSARDAPQAEAFF
TGCAGTGCTAGAGATGCACCCCAGGCTGAAGCTTTCTTT
>NA|TRBJ1-4|TRBD1|TRBV2
CASSVAGGDEKLFF
TGTGCCAGCAGTGTCGCAGGGGGGGATGAAAAACTGTTTTTT
>few|TRBJ2-5|NA|TRBV27
CASSWTYQETQYF
TGTGCCAGCAGTTGGACCTACCAAGAGACCCAGTACTTC
>NA|TRBJ2-5|NA|TRBV3-1
CASSLQSQETQYF
TGTGCCAGCAGCCTTCAGTCTCAAGAGACCCAGTACTTC
>NA|TRBJ2-2|NA|TRBV20-1
CSAPNPTDGELFF
TGCAGTGCTCCCAACCCCACTGACGGGGAGCTGTTTTTT
>few|TRBJ1-2|NA|TRBV30
CAWSNIGGYTF
TGTGCCTGGAGTAATATAGGGGGCTACACCTTC
>NA|TRBJ2-1|NA|TRBV18
CASLSQGDSYNEQFF
TGTGCCAGCTTAAGTCAGGGCGACTCCTACAATGAGCAGTTCTTC
>few|TRBJ2-7|NA|TRBV20-1
CSARGFYEQYF
TGCAGTGCTAGGGGGTTCTACGAGCAGTACTTC
>NA|TRBJ2-1|NA|TRBV20-1
CSARGETTLNNEQFF
TGCAGTGCTAGAGGCGAGACTACCCTGAACAATGAGCAGTTCTTC
>NA|TRBJ1-5|NA|TRBV7-3
CASSLTQVRGEGGNQPQHF
TGTGCCAGCAGCTTAACCCAGGTCAGGGGCGAGGGTGGCAATCAGCCCCAGCATTTT
>NA|TRBJ1-3|NA|TRBV20-1
CSARPGLFSGNTIYF
TGCAGTGCTAGGCCGGGACTCTTCTCTGGAAACACCATATATTTT
>NA|TRBJ2-3|NA|TRBV21-1
CASKKGLAGGPHTDTQYF
TGTGCCAGCAAAAAGGGACTAGCGGGAGGGCCTCACACAGATACGCAGTATTTT
>NA|TRBJ2-3|TRBD1|TRBV11-3
CASSLNSGGGGTDTQYF
TGTGCCAGCAGCCTCAATTCAGGGGGCGGAGGCACAGATACGCAGTATTTT
>few|TRBJ1-5|NA|TRBV2
CASSETGNQPQHF
TGTGCCAGCAGCGAAACAGGGAATCAGCCCCAGCATTTT
>NA|TRBJ2-3|NA|TRBV28
CASSLPVGSTERDTQYF
TGTGCCAGCAGCCTCCCGGTAGGGTCAACGGAGCGTGATACGCAGTATTTT
>NA|TRBJ1-2|TRBD1|TRBV6-1
CASTPDRGYGGYTF
TGTGCCAGCACCCCCGACAGGGGCTATGGAGGCTACACCTTC
>NA|TRBJ1-2|NA|TRBV6-1
CASSGGVVDYGYTF
TGTGCCAGCAGCGGGGGGGTAGTGGATTATGGCTACACCTTC
>few|TRBJ1-6|NA|TRBV21-1
CASSKRWRRQPFGSPLHF
TGTGCCAGCAGCAAAAGGTGGAGGAGACAGCCTTTTGGGTCACCCCTCCACTTT
>NA|TRBJ1-6|NA|TRBV30
CAWRGQGNSPLHF
TGTGCCTGGAGAGGGCAGGGAAATTCACCCCTCCACTTT
>few|TRBJ1-2|NA|TRBV2
CASSGDGVSGGYTF
TGTGCCAGCAGTGGGGACGGGGTTTCAGGTGGCTACACCTTC
>NA|TRBJ1-1|TRBD1|TRBV6-1
CASNYQGDRTEAFF
TGTGCCAGCAACTATCAGGGGGACCGCACTGAAGCTTTCTTT
>NA|TRBJ2-1|TRBD2|TRBV10-1
CASSEYVTSGSRNEQFF
TGCGCCAGCAGTGAGTATGTAACTAGCGGGAGTAGGAATGAGCAGTTCTTC
>NA|TRBJ1-2|NA|TRBV9
CASSPQQGSYGYTF
TGTGCCAGCAGCCCGCAACAGGGATCTTATGGCTACACCTTC
>few|TRBJ1-2|NA|TRBV7-9
CASSLAQGRGNYGYTF
TGTGCCAGCAGCTTAGCCCAGGGCCGCGGAAACTATGGCTACACCTTC
>few|TRBJ1-2|TRBD1|TRBV5-5
CASSLQGAGGYTF
TGTGCCAGCAGCTTGCAGGGGGCGGGTGGCTACACCTTC
>few|TRBJ1-2|NA|TRBV7-9
CASSPRRRRFNYGYTF
TGTGCCAGCAGCCCCCGACGGCGCAGATTCAACTATGGCTACACCTTC
>NA|TRBJ2-1|TRBD2|TRBV19
CASSKRRGGGDIEQFF
TGTGCCAGTAGTAAACGCCGGGGCGGGGGGGACATTGAGCAGTTCTTC